One and the same sample provided the 21 T cell receptor beta chains below, sequenced in a study of T cell responses to AZD1222 COVID-19 vaccine. Generated by immunoSEQ multiplex PCR, the TCRdb table keeps only in-frame clones and is missing some. Among approximately 77,000 clones listed, approximately 85% were seen once. The sample in question was peripheral blood, obtained 28 days after the second AZD1222 dose. These TCRs come from an adult who received the AZD1222 COVID-19 vaccine.

J is TRBJ1-1 and V is TRBV7-8; 7 bases fit TRBD1. Germline V gene data show CDR1 as SGHVS and CDR2 as FQNEAQ. Trimming took 1 base from V and 1 from J; bases not matched to a gene: 3. The CDR3 length is 15 residues. The CDR3 DNA reads TGTGCCAGCAGCTTAGTACAGGGGAGGAACACTGAAGCTTTCTTT. This translates into CASSLVQGRNTEAFF.

V usage is TRBV9 and J usage is TRBJ2-1; D remains unclear. Germline CDR1 SGDLS, CDR2 YYNGEE. The CDR3 consists of 15 residues. V dropped 3 bases and J dropped 0 bases, with 10 bases sitting between them. Written as DNA, the CDR3 is TGTGCCAGCAGCGGTTCATTGAGCTCCTACAATGAGCAGTTCTTC. The encoded protein is CASSGSLSSYNEQFF.

This chain links TRBV4-1 with TRBJ2-5, with TRBD2 matching 11 bases. Germline V gene lookup returns CDR1 MGHRA and CDR2 YSYEKL. V lost 1 base to trimming and J lost 5 bases; unmatched junction nucleotides: 12. This CDR3 comprises 18 residues. CDR3 sequence (DNA): TGCGCCAGCAGCCAAGCGGTAGCGGGAGGGCCGGGGGCCGAGACCCAGTACTTC. It yields the protein CASSQAVAGGPGAETQYF.

J is TRBJ1-5 and V is TRBV4-3; D is ambiguous. With 1 base removed from V and 0 bases from J, the gap between germline ends came to 7 bases. CDR3 length: 15 residues. Germline V gene data show CDR1 as LGHNA and CDR2 as YSLEER. The DNA for the CDR3 is TGCGCCAGCAGCCAAGGGCAGCATAGCAATCAGCCCCAGCATTTT. This codes for CASSQGQHSNQPQHF.

J is TRBJ1-1 and V is TRBV28; D is undetermined. The V and J ends lost 3 bases and 4 bases respectively, with 15 bases between them. Germline V gene lookup returns CDR1 MDHEN and CDR2 SYDVKM. The CDR3 has 15 amino acids. In DNA form, the CDR3 reads TGTGCCAGCAGTTTGGGGTCGGTGTACGGCACTGAAGCTTTCTTT. This codes for CASSLGSVYGTEAFF.

The chain has TRBV2 and TRBJ2-3; 8 bases are shared with TRBD1. This CDR3 spans 15 amino acids. Per germline, CDR1 SNHLY and CDR2 FYNNEI. With V trimmed by 7 bases and J by 3 bases, 9 bases remained unmatched. The CDR3: CASKRQGLGTDTQYF. CDR3 sequence (DNA): TGTGCCAGCAAGAGACAGGGGCTAGGGACAGATACGCAGTATTTT.

The chain couples TRBV5-6 to TRBJ1-2, with TRBD1 as a possible D gene (6 bases). CDR3 size: 17 residues. The V end was cut by 3 bases, the J end by 5 bases, with 23 bases between. Germline V gives CDR1 SGHDT, CDR2 YYEEEE. CDR3 sequence: CASSWRTQGPPGYGYTF. Written as DNA, the CDR3 is TGTGCCAGCAGCTGGAGAACGCAGGGGCCTCCGGGATATGGCTACACCTTC.

The V call is TRBV3-1 (or the pseudogene TRBV3-2), the J call TRBJ2-7; 8 positions agree with TRBD2. There are 15 residues in the CDR3. Germline V gene data show CDR1 as LGHDT and CDR2 as YNNKEL (reference sequence). Trimming at V came to 4 bases and at J to 5 bases, leaving 10 bases not matched to a gene. The CDR3 DNA reads as TGTGCCAGCAGCCTTGGGACTAGAGTTTTCGACGAGCAGTACTTC. Its protein is CASSLGTRVFDEQYF.

The chain couples TRBV30 to TRBJ1-2; no reliable D call. Germline assignment: CDR1 GTSNPN and CDR2 SVGIG (reference sequence). The CDR3 runs to 12 residues. V was shortened by 1 base and J by 3 bases, with 6 bases between the two germline ends. The CDR3 protein is CAWSAGDYGYTF. CDR3 nucleotides: TGTGCCTGGAGTGCAGGCGACTATGGCTACACCTTC.

The chain joins TRBV24-1 to TRBJ2-3; D gene uncertain. V dropped 1 base and J dropped 2 bases, with 9 bases sitting between them. The germline V gene encodes CDR1 KGHDR and CDR2 SFDVKD. The CDR3 spans 15 residues. CDR3 residues: CATSDFGISTDTQYF. The CDR3, as DNA: TGTGCCACCAGTGATTTTGGGATTTCCACAGATACGCAGTATTTT.

This clone was observed a single time. The rearrangement uses TRBV11-2 and TRBJ1-2; a possible D gene is TRBD1 (6 bases). In germline, CDR1 is SGHAT, CDR2 FQNNGV. The CDR3 is made up of 15 amino acids. The ends were cut back, 0 bases at V and 3 bases at J, with 11 bases in the middle. Here the CDR3 DNA reads TGTGCCAGCAGCTTAGAAACAGGGATTTACTATGGCTACACCTTC. It encodes CASSLETGIYYGYTF. The variable domain in full, completed from reference TRBV11-2 and TRBJ1-2, reads EAGVAQSPRYKIIEKRQSVAFWCNPISGHATLYWYQQILGQGPKLLIQFQNNGVVDDSQLPKDRFSAERLKGVDSTLKIQPAKLEDSAVYLCASSLETGIYYGYTFGSGTRLTVV.

The chain carries TRBV6-2 or TRBV6-3 and TRBJ1-1; a possible D gene is TRBD1 (6 bases). V shed 0 bases and J shed 1 base, with 9 bases lying between them. Looked up from germline, CDR1 is MNHEY and CDR2 is SVGEGT. This CDR3 is built from 15 residues. CDR3 residues: CASSYSRGPNTEAFF. The CDR3 coding sequence is TGTGCCAGCAGTTACTCGCGGGGGCCGAACACTGAAGCTTTCTTT.

This clone was detected only a few times. The chain couples TRBV11-2 to TRBJ2-3, with D possibly being TRBD2 (5 bases). Germline CDR1 SGHAT, CDR2 FQNNGV. V gave up 0 bases and J gave up 3 bases, with 10 bases separating them. The CDR3 contains 15 residues. Written as DNA, the CDR3 is TGTGCCAGCAGCTTAGACCGGGCGGGTACAGATACGCAGTATTTT. This encodes CASSLDRAGTDTQYF. Filled out from reference TRBV11-2 and TRBJ2-3, the complete variable domain reads EAGVAQSPRYKIIEKRQSVAFWCNPISGHATLYWYQQILGQGPKLLIQFQNNGVVDDSQLPKDRFSAERLKGVDSTLKIQPAKLEDSAVYLCASSLDRAGTDTQYFGPGTRLTVL.

This chain connects TRBV29-1 to TRBJ1-2; 7 bases align to TRBD1. The CDR3 extends over 13 amino acids. Germline loops: CDR1 SQVTM, CDR2 ANQGSEA. Losses at the gene ends were 6 bases for V and 5 bases for J; bases not matched to a gene: 9. CDR3 sequence: CSVQPQGDYGYTF. CDR3 in DNA: TGCAGCGTGCAACCTCAGGGGGATTATGGCTACACCTTC.

The chain recombines TRBV15 with TRBJ2-1, with D tentatively TRBD2 (6 bases). The CDR3 has 15 amino acids. Germline V gives CDR1 LNHNV, CDR2 YYDKDF (reference sequence). The V end lost 3 bases, the J end lost 1 base, and 10 bases lay between the germline ends. CDR3 DNA: TGTGCCACCAGCAGGGAGGGGCCTTCCTACAATGAGCAGTTCTTC. Translating gives CATSREGPSYNEQFF.

The V gene is TRBV30, the J gene TRBJ1-5; D uncertain. This CDR3 comprises 12 residues. Germline CDR1 and CDR2: GTSNPN and SVGIG (reference sequence). The V end was cut by 0 bases, the J end by 5 bases, with 5 bases between. The chain's CDR3 is CAWSVFDQPQHF. CDR3 DNA sequence: TGTGCCTGGAGTGTTTTTGATCAGCCCCAGCATTTT.

The chain links TRBV27 to TRBJ2-1; D uncertain. Looked up from germline, CDR1 is MNHEY and CDR2 is SMNVEV (reference sequence). There are 13 residues in the CDR3. V was pared by 5 bases and J by 3 bases, with 8 bases between. The CDR3 nucleotides read TGTGCCAGCAGTACGCCCCGCTACAATGAGCAGTTCTTC. Translated: CASSTPRYNEQFF.

This clone was observed a handful of times. V usage is TRBV7-3 and J usage is TRBJ2-1, with TRBD2 matching over 10 bases. CDR3 size: 15 residues. J lost 4 bases, V lost 4 bases, and 4 bases had no gene match. CDR1 and CDR2 from the germline V gene are SGHTA and FQGTGA. The CDR3 DNA sequence: TGTGCCAGCAGCTCCGGACTAGCGGAATACAATGAGCAGTTCTTC. Encoded protein: CASSSGLAEYNEQFF.

This chain joins TRBV19 and TRBJ1-5, with TRBD1 identical over 9 bases. CDR1 LNHDA and CDR2 SQIVND come from the germline V gene (reference sequence). Unmatched junction bases numbered 5, after V lost 4 bases and J lost 4 bases. The CDR3 has 15 amino acids. CDR3 in amino acids: CASSTGTGRNQPQHF. The CDR3 bases are TGTGCCAGTAGTACAGGGACAGGGAGAAATCAGCCCCAGCATTTT.

This chain connects TRBV28 to TRBJ1-1; perhaps TRBD1 as D (5 bases). This CDR3 comprises 15 residues. V lost 2 bases to trimming and J lost 5 bases, with 15 bases between them. The germline gives CDR1 MDHEN, CDR2 SYDVKM. CDR3 amino acids: CASSLNTAGRTEAFF. The CDR3 DNA follows: TGTGCCAGCAGTTTAAACACGGCAGGGCGTACTGAAGCTTTCTTT.

The chain joins TRBV6-2 or TRBV6-3 to TRBJ1-1; possibly TRBD1 for D (5 bases). The germline V gene encodes CDR1 MNHEY and CDR2 SVGEGT. Trimming took off 5 bases at V and 7 bases at J, with 8 bases between the two ends. This CDR3 is 11 amino acids long. The CDR3 loop is CASSRQREAFF. In nucleotides, the CDR3 is TGTGCCAGCAGTCGACAGCGTGAAGCTTTCTTT.